One and the same sample provided the 2 T cell receptor beta chains below, sequenced in a study of blood T cell repertoires in COVID-19. Assay: immunoSEQ multiplex PCR; the TCRdb copy retains only in-frame clones and omits some. Of about 140,000 clones in the sample, roughly 84% are singletons; the top ten hold around 5.5%. Sequencing was performed on PBMCs or T cells enriched from blood (not recorded which). Receptor source: a man aged 40-55 years with acute COVID-19.

The chain joins TRBV2 to TRBJ2-2; 13 bases map to TRBD2. CDR1 is SNHLY and CDR2 is FYNNEI in the germline V gene. The CDR3 sequence is 16 residues long. V shed 4 bases and J 5 bases; nucleotides not matched to a gene: 4. This CDR3 reads CASSGTSGGYTGELFF. CDR3 nucleotide sequence: TGTGCCAGCAGTGGGACTAGCGGGGGCTATACCGGGGAGCTGTTTTTT.

This clone was found once. The chain links TRBV18 to TRBJ2-2; maybe TRBD2 (6 bases). From germline, CDR1 is KGHSH and CDR2 LQKENI. V was clipped by 2 bases and J by 1 base, with 8 bases between them. The length of the CDR3 is 15 residues. CDR3 region: CASSPGGLNTGELFF. The CDR3, as DNA: TGTGCCAGCTCACCAGGAGGGTTGAACACCGGGGAGCTGTTTTTT.